The 10 T cell receptor beta chains in this list originate from one sample, sequenced in a study of response to subunit inactivated influenza vaccine. TCRdb re-called the RT-PCR reads with MiXCR, one entry per CDR3 protein. The repertoire includes fewer than 350,000 distinct CDR3 sequences, 21% of them detected once, and approximately 10% sits in the top ten. The specimen was PBMCs from blood, collected approximately 20 months after vaccination. Receptors were obtained from a man aged 50 to 69 who received an inactivated influenza vaccine.

As for this clonotype: One base away lies a much larger clone, so this may be a sequencing read error. This chain uses TRBV28 with TRBJ2-7, with D unclear. Germline V CDR1 and CDR2: MDHEN, SYDVKM. CDR3 length: 11 residues. Trimming removed 5 bases at V and 8 bases at J, with 10 bases between. The CDR3 region is CASSSPSKQYF. CDR3 sequence (DNA): TGTGCCAGCAGTAGTCCGTCCAAGCAGTACTTC.

This chain joins TRBV2 and TRBJ2-3; no definite D call. The V end lost 4 bases, the J end lost 4 bases, and 12 bases lay between the germline ends. Germline CDR1 is SNHLY and CDR2 is FYNNEI. The CDR3 extends over 14 amino acids. In DNA form, the CDR3 reads TGTGCCAGCAGTGGGCTAGTTCCTTCAGATACGCAGTATTTT. As protein: CASSGLVPSDTQYF.

This clonotype was seen ten or more times. V usage is TRBV12-3 or TRBV12-4 and J usage is TRBJ2-3, with 7 positions matching TRBD2. The junction had 13 bases not matched to a gene; V was cut back by 5 bases and J by 8 bases. This CDR3 has 15 amino acids. The chain's CDR3 is CASSAGDGNMVTQYF. As DNA, the CDR3 is TGTGCCAGCAGTGCGGGGGACGGAAACATGGTTACGCAGTATTTT.

There are a few counts of this clonotype. V and J are TRBV10-3 and TRBJ2-3; D perhaps matches TRBD2 (9 bases). V lost 9 bases and J 6 bases, leaving 16 bases between the germline ends. Germline V gives CDR1 ENHRY, CDR2 SYGVKD. This CDR3 has 13 residues. The DNA for the CDR3 is TGTGCCATTCAGGGGGCGGGAGGGGATACGCAGTATTTT. It codes for CAIQGAGGDTQYF.

This clonotype appeared a few times. The chain has TRBV6-2 or TRBV6-3 and TRBJ2-2; D might be TRBD2 (6 bases). The CDR3 runs 17 residues. Germline assignment: CDR1 MNHEY and CDR2 SVGEGT. V shed 4 bases and J shed 2 bases, with 17 bases lying between them. The CDR3 nucleotides read TGTGCCAGCAGTTCACGAACCCTAGCGTTAAACACCGGGGAGCTGTTTTTT. Translation gives CASSSRTLALNTGELFF.

This clonotype has at least ten counts. J is TRBJ1-5 and V is TRBV12-3 or TRBV12-4, with a tentative D call TRBD1 (6 bases). The CDR3 covers 17 residues. Trimming pared 7 bases from V and 2 bases from J, leaving 21 bases between. This CDR3 is CASTRGWGGAGNQPQHF. For the CDR3, the DNA is TGTGCCAGCACCCGGGGGTGGGGGGGCGCGGGCAATCAGCCCCAGCATTTT.

The chain employs TRBV5-1 and TRBJ2-1; TRBD2 agrees at 10 bases. The trim removed 6 bases at V and 3 bases at J, leaving 6 bases unmatched. The CDR3 sequence is 15 residues long. Germline V gene sequence: CDR1 SGHRS, CDR2 YFSETQ. The CDR3 loop reads CASTPSGRDYNEQFF. In DNA form, the CDR3 reads TGCGCCAGCACGCCGAGCGGGAGGGACTACAATGAGCAGTTCTTC.

This clonotype was counted a few times. V and J are TRBV5-1 and TRBJ1-1; maybe TRBD1 (5 bases). Per the germline V gene, CDR1 is SGHRS and CDR2 is YFSETQ. Trimming left V 4 bases short and J 1 base short, with 11 bases between. The CDR3 has 14 residues. Written as DNA, the CDR3 is TGCGCCAGCAGCGTGCTACAGGAGAACACTGAAGCTTTCTTT. Amino acid sequence: CASSVLQENTEAFF. The full variable domain, rest sourced from reference TRBV5-1 and TRBJ1-1, is KAGVTQTPRYLIKTRGQQVTLSCSPISGHRSVSWYQQTPGQGLQFLFEYFSETQRNKGNFPGRFSGRQFSNSRSEMNVSTLELGDSALYLCASSVLQENTEAFFGQGTRLTVV.

V and J are TRBV20-1 and TRBJ2-3; D uncertain. Germline CDR1 and CDR2: DFQATT and SNEGSKA (reference sequence). The length of the CDR3 is 14 residues. With 0 bases removed from V and 2 bases from J, the gap between germline ends came to 9 bases. CDR3 DNA: TGCAGTGCTAGAGATCTCGAAATCACAGATACGCAGTATTTT. Translation: CSARDLEITDTQYF.

The chain has TRBV28 and TRBJ2-5; 9 positions agree with TRBD1. The germline gives CDR1 MDHEN, CDR2 SYDVKM. V shed 4 bases and J 5 bases; nucleotides not matched to a gene: 8. The length of the CDR3 is 15 residues. The CDR3 nucleotides read TGTGCCAGCAGTTCCCTCGGGACAGGGACGGAGACCCAGTACTTC. It specifies CASSSLGTGTETQYF.